In its sample, the clone carrying this T cell receptor (beta chain) was seen once. The table came from immunoSEQ multiplex PCR; TCRdb's copy has only in-frame clones and leaves some out. The sample carries about 24,000 clones, 86% recorded once. The sample is drawn from a study of T cell changes during pregnancy in multiple sclerosis. Germline CDR1 and CDR2: LNHDA and SQIVND (reference sequence). Deletions cut 5 bases from V and 0 bases from J, with 14 bases between. This CDR3 contains 17 residues. The chain employs TRBV19 and TRBJ1-6, with a weak D call TRBD1 (6 bases). This TCR derives from a female donor in good health, enrolled as a control in a pregnancy study. Specimen: CD8+ T cells from peripheral blood mononuclear cells, collected in the first trimester of pregnancy. CDR3 in DNA: TGTGCCAGTAGTGGACGGACAGAGGGCTCCTATAATTCACCCCTCCACTTT. The encoded protein is CASSGRTEGSYNSPLHF. Drawing the rest from reference TRBV19 and TRBJ1-6, the complete variable domain is DGGITQSPKYLFRKEGQNVTLSCEQNLNHDAMYWYRQDPGQGLRLIYYSQIVNDFQKGDIAEGYSVSREKKESFPLTVTSAQKNPTAFYLCASSGRTEGSYNSPLHFGNGTRLTVT.